This entry features one T cell receptor beta chain sequence. The specificity of this receptor is unknown. Base qualities were left out, and no much larger clone turns up one base away. This sample is drawn from a study of control samples from healthy donors and cancer patients (dated by TCRdb to the early 2020s). The trim is 7 bases for V and 0 bases for J, with a gap of 6 bases between the germline ends. CDR1 and CDR2 (MDHEN, SYDVKM) derive from the germline V gene. The CDR3 numbers 12 residues from cysteine through phenylalanine. Only the CDR3 part of the read is kept: 36 bases, read in frame from the first base. Libraries were built with the immunoSEQ multiplex PCR assay. TCRdb holds this immuneACCESS table with in-frame rearrangements only. Some clones are missing; in checked studies, unresolved V genes explain under half, and the rest has no known cause. The sample table lists tens of thousands of clones, 85% to 95% of them with a count of one. The ten top clones hold 2.4% of the sample.

This receptor was identified in a man aged 25 to 40 in good health. The sample consisted of blood. The chain is made from TRBV28 and TRBJ1-2; the D gene lacks a confident call. The DNA sequence is TGTGCCAGCATCGCTCCTAACTATGGCTACACCTTC. Protein translation: CASIAPNYGYTF.